The source of this T cell receptor (beta chain) is a study of T-cell memory formation after mild COVID-19. Overall study results and limits: Most CD4+ clones that shrank were in CM and EM, while CD8+ ones turned up in EMRA. Prior to infection, memory already included some responding clones, suggesting cross-reactive memory joined. Researchers could not confirm that second-wave clones peaking on day 37 targeted SARS-CoV-2. Day 15 to 85 contracting clones showed balanced CD4/CD8; day 15 to 37 expanders favored CD4+.

TCRdb re-called the 5' RACE reads with MiXCR, one entry per CDR3 protein. This repertoire shows 250,000 to 400,000 distinct CDR3 sequences, over 11% found once; its top ten account for 21%. With 3 bases removed from V and 2 bases from J, the gap between germline ends came to 11 bases. This CDR3 spans 15 amino acids. As to this clonotype: What it binds is not known.

The chain uses TRBV12-3 or TRBV12-4 and TRBJ2-1; D is perhaps TRBD1 (5 bases). Specimen: PBMCs or a T cell subset sorted from them (not recorded which). The TCR originated in a man between 18 and 35 years old who had mild COVID-19 (a few samples of this study predate the infection). Cell type and time point are not known. The CDR3 loop is CASSFVAGTYNEQFF. CDR3 coding DNA: TGTGCCAGCAGTTTTGTGGCAGGGACCTACAATGAGCAGTTCTTC.